This T cell receptor beta chain was identified in a study of blood T cell repertoires in COVID-19. Turning to the study itself: Sites across the United States, Italy and Spain contributed samples from acute and convalescent COVID-19. PBMCs, B-cell-depleted T cells, or T cells provided the cDNA or gDNA that made up the material.

Authors' analysis steps: The authors estimated nucleated cell counts from reference gene primer amplification. Produced via immunoSEQ multiplex PCR; TCRdb's table is partial and in-frame only. Clone size and the V and J calls come from that table; the DNA yielded D and trimming. The sample lists some 120,000 clones, around four fifths seen once, with about 12% in the top ten. The CDR3 spans 15 residues. Germline CDR1 SNHLY, CDR2 FYNNEI. Trimming cost V 6 bases and J 2 bases; bases outside gene matches: 4. Sequenced: peripheral blood. The receptor comes from a human donor in a cohort sampled during active COVID-19. The chain joins TRBV2 to TRBJ2-2; 9 nucleotides align to TRBD1. The CDR3 loop is CASRPGQGNTGELFF. The CDR3 region has the DNA TGTGCCAGCAGGCCGGGACAGGGTAACACCGGGGAGCTGTTTTTT.